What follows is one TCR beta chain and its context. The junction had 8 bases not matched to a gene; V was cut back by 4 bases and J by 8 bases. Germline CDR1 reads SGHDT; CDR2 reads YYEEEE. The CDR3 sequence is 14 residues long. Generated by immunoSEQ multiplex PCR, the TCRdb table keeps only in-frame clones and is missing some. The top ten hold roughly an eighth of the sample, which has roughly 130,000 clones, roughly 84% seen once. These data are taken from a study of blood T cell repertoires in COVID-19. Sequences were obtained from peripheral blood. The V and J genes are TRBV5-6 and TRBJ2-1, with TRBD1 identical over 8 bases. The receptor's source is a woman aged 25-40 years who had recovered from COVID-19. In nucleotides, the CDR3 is TGTGCCAGCAGCCCCGGACAGGGTCTCCATGAGCAGTTCTTC. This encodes CASSPGQGLHEQFF.